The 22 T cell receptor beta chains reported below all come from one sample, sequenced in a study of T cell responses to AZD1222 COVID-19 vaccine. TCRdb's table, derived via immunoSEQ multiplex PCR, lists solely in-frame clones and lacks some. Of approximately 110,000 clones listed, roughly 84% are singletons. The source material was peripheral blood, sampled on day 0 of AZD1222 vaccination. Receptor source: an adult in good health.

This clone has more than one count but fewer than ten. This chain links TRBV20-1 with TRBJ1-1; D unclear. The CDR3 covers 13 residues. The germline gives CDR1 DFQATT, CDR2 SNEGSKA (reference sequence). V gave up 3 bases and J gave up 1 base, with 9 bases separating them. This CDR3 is CSASITANTEAFF. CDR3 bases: TGCAGTGCTAGTATCACTGCGAACACTGAAGCTTTCTTT.

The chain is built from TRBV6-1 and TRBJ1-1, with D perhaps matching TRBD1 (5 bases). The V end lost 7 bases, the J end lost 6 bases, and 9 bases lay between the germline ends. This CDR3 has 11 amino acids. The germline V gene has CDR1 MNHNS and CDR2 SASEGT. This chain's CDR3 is CASNWGAEAFF. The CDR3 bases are TGTGCCAGCAACTGGGGGGCTGAAGCTTTCTTT.

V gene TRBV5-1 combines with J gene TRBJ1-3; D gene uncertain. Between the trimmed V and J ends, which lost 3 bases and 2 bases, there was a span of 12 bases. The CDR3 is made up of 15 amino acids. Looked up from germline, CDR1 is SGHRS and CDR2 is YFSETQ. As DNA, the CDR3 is TGCGCCAGCAGCTCCATGGGAGACCCTGGAAACACCATATATTTT. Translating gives CASSSMGDPGNTIYF.

CDR3 amino acids: CASRVTGGNQETQYF. CDR3 DNA sequence: TGTGCCAGTAGGGTGACAGGGGGAAACCAAGAGACCCAGTACTTC. The rearrangement joins TRBV19 to TRBJ2-5; 9 bases fit TRBD1. The ends lost 6 bases at V and 0 bases at J; junction bases unmatched: 5. This CDR3 has 15 residues. The germline gives CDR1 LNHDA, CDR2 SQIVND (reference sequence).

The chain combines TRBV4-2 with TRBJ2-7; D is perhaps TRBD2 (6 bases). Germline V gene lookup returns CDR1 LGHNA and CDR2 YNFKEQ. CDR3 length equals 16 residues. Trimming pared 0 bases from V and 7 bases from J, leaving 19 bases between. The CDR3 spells CASSQDLGTPFEEQYF. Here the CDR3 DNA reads TGTGCCAGCAGCCAAGACCTCGGGACTCCATTTGAAGAGCAGTACTTC.

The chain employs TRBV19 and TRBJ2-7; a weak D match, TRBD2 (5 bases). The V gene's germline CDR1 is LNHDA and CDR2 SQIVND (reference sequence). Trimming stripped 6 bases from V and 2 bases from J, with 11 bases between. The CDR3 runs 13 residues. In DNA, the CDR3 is TGTGCCAGTAGGGAGGCGGCCGCCTACGAGCAGTACTTC. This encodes CASREAAAYEQYF.

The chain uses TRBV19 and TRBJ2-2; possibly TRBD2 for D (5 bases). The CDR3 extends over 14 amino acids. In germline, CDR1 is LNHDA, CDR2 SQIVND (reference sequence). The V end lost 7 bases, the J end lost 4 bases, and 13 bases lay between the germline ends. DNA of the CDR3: TGTGCCAGTACTTCCGGGGAGTCCACCGGGGAGCTGTTTTTT. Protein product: CASTSGESTGELFF.

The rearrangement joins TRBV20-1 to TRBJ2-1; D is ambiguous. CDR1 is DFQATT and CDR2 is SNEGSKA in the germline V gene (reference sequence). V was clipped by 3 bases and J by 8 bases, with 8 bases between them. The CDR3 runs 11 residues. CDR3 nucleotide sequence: TGCAGTGCTAGTCCGACCTATGAGCAGTTCTTC. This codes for CSASPTYEQFF.

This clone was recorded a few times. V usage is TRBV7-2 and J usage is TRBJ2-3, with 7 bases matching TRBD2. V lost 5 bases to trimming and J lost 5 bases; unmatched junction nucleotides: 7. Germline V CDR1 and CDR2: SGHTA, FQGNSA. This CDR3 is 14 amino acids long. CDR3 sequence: CASSPGLVGDTQYF. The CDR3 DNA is TGTGCCAGCAGCCCTGGACTAGTGGGAGATACGCAGTATTTT. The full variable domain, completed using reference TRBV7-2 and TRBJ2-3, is GAGVSQSPSNKVTEKGKDVELRCDPISGHTALYWYRQSLGQGLEFLIYFQGNSAPDKSGLPSDRFSAERTGGSVSTLTIQRTQQEDSAVYLCASSPGLVGDTQYFGPGTRLTVL.

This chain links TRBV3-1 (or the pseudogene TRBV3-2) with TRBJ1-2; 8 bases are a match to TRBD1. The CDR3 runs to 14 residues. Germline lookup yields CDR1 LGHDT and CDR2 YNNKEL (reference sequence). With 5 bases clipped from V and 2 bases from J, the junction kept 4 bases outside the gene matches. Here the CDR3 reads CASSYRDRNYGYTF. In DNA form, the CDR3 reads TGTGCCAGCAGCTACCGGGACAGGAACTATGGCTACACCTTC.

Here the CDR3 reads CASSQTSDRGLDYGYTF. The CDR3 region has the DNA TGTGCCAGCAGCCAGACATCCGACAGGGGGTTAGACTATGGCTACACCTTC. The V gene is TRBV14, the J gene TRBJ1-2; TRBD1 aligns across 9 bases. Trimming removed 3 bases from V and 3 bases from J; junction bases left unmatched: 11. The CDR3 runs 17 residues. CDR1 is SGHDN, CDR2 FVKESK, per germline.

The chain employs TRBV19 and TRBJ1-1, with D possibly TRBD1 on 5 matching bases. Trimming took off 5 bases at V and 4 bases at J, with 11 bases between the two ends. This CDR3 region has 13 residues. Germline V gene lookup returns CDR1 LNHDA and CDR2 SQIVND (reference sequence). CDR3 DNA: TGTGCCAGTAGTCAGGGTTTTGGCACTGAAGCTTTCTTT. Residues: CASSQGFGTEAFF. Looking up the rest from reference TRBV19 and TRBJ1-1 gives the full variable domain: DGGITQSPKYLFRKEGQNVTLSCEQNLNHDAMYWYRQDPGQGLRLIYYSQIVNDFQKGDIAEGYSVSREKKESFPLTVTSAQKNPTAFYLCASSQGFGTEAFFGQGTRLTVV.

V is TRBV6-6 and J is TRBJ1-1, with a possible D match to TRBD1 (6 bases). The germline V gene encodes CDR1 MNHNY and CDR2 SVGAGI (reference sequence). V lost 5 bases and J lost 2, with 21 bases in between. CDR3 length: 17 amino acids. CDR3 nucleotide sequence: TGTGCCAGCAGTCTAATCCCCCTCTTGGGGGCAAACACTGAAGCTTTCTTT. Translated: CASSLIPLLGANTEAFF.

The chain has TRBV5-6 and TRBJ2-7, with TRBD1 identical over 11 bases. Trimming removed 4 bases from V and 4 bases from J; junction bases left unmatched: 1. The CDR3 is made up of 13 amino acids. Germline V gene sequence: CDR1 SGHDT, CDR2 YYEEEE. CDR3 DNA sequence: TGTGCCAGCAGCGGGGACAGGGGGTACGAGCAGTACTTC. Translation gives CASSGDRGYEQYF.

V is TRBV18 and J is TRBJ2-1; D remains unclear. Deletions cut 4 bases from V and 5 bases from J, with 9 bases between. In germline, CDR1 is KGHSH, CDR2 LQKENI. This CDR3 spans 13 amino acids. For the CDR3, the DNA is TGTGCCAGCTCACTACAGTTAAACAATGAGCAGTTCTTC. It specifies CASSLQLNNEQFF.

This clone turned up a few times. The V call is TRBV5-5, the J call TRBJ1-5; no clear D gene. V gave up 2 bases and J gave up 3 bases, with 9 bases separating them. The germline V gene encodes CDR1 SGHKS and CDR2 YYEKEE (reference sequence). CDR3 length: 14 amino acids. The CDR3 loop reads CASSFGLVNQPQHF. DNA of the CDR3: TGTGCCAGCAGCTTCGGTCTCGTCAATCAGCCCCAGCATTTT.

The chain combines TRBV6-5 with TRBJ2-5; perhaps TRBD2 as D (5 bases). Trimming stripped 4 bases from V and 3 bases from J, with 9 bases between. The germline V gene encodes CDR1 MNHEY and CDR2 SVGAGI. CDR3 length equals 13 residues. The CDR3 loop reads CASSLLREETQYF. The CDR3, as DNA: TGTGCCAGCAGTTTGTTGCGGGAAGAGACCCAGTACTTC.

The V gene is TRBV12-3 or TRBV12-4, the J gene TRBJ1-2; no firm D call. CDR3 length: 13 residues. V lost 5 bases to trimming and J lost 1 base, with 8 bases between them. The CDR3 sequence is CASSAEGNYGYTF. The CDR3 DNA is TGTGCCAGCAGTGCCGAGGGTAACTATGGCTACACCTTC.

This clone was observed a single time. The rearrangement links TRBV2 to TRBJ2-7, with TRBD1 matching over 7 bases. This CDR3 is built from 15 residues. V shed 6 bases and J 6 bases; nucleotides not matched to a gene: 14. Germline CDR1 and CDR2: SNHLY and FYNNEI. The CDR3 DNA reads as TGTGCCAGCAGGACCAGGGGGATGGGGCGAGGCGAGCAGTACTTC. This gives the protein CASRTRGMGRGEQYF.

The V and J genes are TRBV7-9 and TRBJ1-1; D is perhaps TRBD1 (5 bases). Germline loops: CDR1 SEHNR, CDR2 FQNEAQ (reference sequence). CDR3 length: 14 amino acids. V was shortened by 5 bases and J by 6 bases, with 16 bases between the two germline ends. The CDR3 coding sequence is TGTGCCAGCAGCCACAGGACAAGACTATCTGAAGCTTTCTTT. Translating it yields CASSHRTRLSEAFF.

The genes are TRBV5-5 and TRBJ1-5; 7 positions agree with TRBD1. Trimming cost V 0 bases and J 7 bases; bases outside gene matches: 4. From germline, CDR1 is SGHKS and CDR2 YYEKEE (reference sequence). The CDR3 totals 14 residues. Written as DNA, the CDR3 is TGTGCCAGCAGCTTGGAAATCAGGGGGCAGCCCCAGCATTTT. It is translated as CASSLEIRGQPQHF.

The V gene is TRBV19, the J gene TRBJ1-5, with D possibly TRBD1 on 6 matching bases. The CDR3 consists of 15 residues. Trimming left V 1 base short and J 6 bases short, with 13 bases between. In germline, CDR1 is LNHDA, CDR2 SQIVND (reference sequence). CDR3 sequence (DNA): TGTGCCAGTAGTATAGGCAGGGGTTTCGGTCAGCCCCAGCATTTT. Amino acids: CASSIGRGFGQPQHF.